This TCR beta chain comes out of a study of shared clonotypes between healthy human individuals (dated by TCRdb to about 2020). About the full investigation: A couple of women and a few men aged 18 to 49 years were included in the cohort. To increase sequencing depth and limit assay-specific biases, different laboratories used diverse techniques to prepare libraries and sequence TCR repertoires. To estimate repertoire size and how much clonotypes are shared between individuals, the study performed deep sequencing of blood TCR repertoires from five healthy adults. Each donor's leukapheresis produced roughly between roughly 0.94 and 9.5 billion PBMCs.

In its sample, this clone was seen a few times. Which antigen it targets is not known. Base qualities are not provided; no much larger clone lies one nucleotide away. Using the deep immunoSEQ assay, multiplex PCR amplified TCR CDR3 regions from genomic DNA. Extracted genomic DNA from each cell subset was distributed evenly across all wells of several immunoSEQ 96-well plates, and each plate was treated as a replicate. For unsorted PBMC, about 300 ng genomic DNA, equal to around 30,000 T cell genomes, was loaded into each replicate PCR. Unsorted PBMC genomic DNA was sequenced across ten immunoSEQ deep assay plates. The purified libraries were quantified using a Qubit 3.0 fluorometer, sized with a Bioanalyzer 2100, and then quantified again using the KAPA Library Quantification kit. Every immunoSEQ 96-well plate was sequenced on a separate single-read 150-cycle Illumina NextSeq 550 flow cell. Per the original workflow: Because only junctional sequences without quality scores were contained in the immunoSEQ output, filtering matching that applied to full-length reads could not be performed. To assign V/J genes and CDR3, sequences were annotated against IMGT germline references using PyIR, a Python wrapper for IgBLAST v1.9. Reads with weak V/J assignments (E-value above 1e-6), missing CDR3, stop codons, out-of-frame junctions, or ambiguous translated residues were removed. A V3J clonotype was defined by an identical inferred V gene, J gene, and CDR3 amino acid sequence. Percentage overlap between repertoires was calculated by dividing the number of shared unique clonotypes by the size of the smaller repertoire. Richness of each repertoire was evaluated using RTK rarefaction, the Chao1 estimator, and Recon v2.1 estimates of unobserved clonotypes. The table comes from immuneACCESS by way of TCRdb, which keeps in-frame sequences with V and J called. Part of the clones is missing from these tables; in studies checked, under half for an unresolved V gene and the rest for unknown reasons. That table gives V, J and clone size, and the DNA gave D and trimming. In all, the sample holds fewer than 700,000 clones, and roughly 72% of those were seen once. Of the sample, around 12% is held by the ten largest clones.

Including cysteine and phenylalanine, the CDR3 has 16 amino acids. This entry keeps only the CDR3 DNA: 48 bases, framed from base 1. CDR1 is given as MNHNS and CDR2 as SASEGT, both from the germline V gene. Between the V and J ends, shortened by 4 bases and 3 bases respectively, the junction contains 15 bases. Donors were healthy HIV-negative adults with no recently reported acute infections or vaccinations. Only Caucasian adults living in Nashville, Tennessee, USA were represented among the donors. In the unsorted samples, 85 million to 100 million PBMCs were counted, and genomic DNA was extracted using the QIAamp DNA Blood Mini kit. Blood was collected by leukapheresis, and PBMCs were isolated by Ficoll-Histopaque density gradient centrifugation and then cryopreserved in liquid nitrogen vapor phase. General conclusions and limits of the study: Because the study included a small number of donors, the genetic and exposure-history diversity represented was limited. Sampling was limited to blood, and TCR repertoires in tissue likely differ from TCR repertoires in blood. Based on pairwise subsampling, the degree of clonotype sharing among donors was expected to be affected by sequencing depth.

Rearrangement joined TRBV6-1 to TRBJ1-4, and possibly TRBD1, on 5 matching bases. The clonotype originates from a woman in her 40s in good health. Some clones in this sample may be carry-over from other donors' samples. The sample taken for sequencing was PBMCs. The DNA sequence reads TGTGCCAGCAGTGTTGAAAAGGGGCTTGCTAATGAAAAACTGTTTTTT. It translates as CASSVEKGLANEKLFF.